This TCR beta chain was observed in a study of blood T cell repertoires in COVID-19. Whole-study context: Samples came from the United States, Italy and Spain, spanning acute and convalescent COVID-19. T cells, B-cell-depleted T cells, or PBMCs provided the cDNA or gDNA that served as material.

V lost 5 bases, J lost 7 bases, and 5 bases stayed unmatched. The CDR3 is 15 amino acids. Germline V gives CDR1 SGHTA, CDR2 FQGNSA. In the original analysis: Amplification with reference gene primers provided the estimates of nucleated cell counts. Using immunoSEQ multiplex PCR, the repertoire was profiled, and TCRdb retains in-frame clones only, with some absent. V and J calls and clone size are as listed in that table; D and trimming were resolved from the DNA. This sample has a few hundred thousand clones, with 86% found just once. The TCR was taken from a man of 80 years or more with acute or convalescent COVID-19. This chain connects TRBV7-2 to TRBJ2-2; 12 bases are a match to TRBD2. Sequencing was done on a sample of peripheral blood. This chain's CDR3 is CASSPRLAGVGELFF. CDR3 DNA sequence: TGTGCCAGCAGCCCCCGACTAGCGGGGGTCGGGGAGCTGTTTTTT.